The present T cell receptor beta chain was sequenced within a study of long-term antiretroviral therapy in people with HIV. Study results and limitations: ART-treated samples gained diversity yet remained below transplant donor controls. Someone took the blood between about 2003 and 2018, maybe while older ART regimens were in use. Viral resistance, ART adherence and therapy changes all lacked available data.

Version v3.0 of the immunoSEQ assay was performed at survey level. The method was immunoSEQ multiplex PCR; TCRdb's version includes in-frame clones alone and lacks a portion of them. The table lists 30,000 to 40,000 clones, about 94% of them singletons. This clone was found a few times. The antigen remains unidentified. Germline values: CDR1 SNHLY, CDR2 FYNNEI. V was clipped by 7 bases and J by 2 bases, with 7 bases between them. The CDR3 sequence is 12 residues long. The material was unsorted PBMCs, obtained around 5.5 years after starting antiretroviral therapy. The sequence came from a woman between 50 and 59 years old with HIV. V usage is TRBV2 and J usage is TRBJ2-3; the D is unclear. CDR3 DNA sequence: TGTGCCAGCAATTTTCTCACAGATACGCAGTATTTT. Translating it yields CASNFLTDTQYF.